Below are 22 T cell receptor beta chains sequenced from a single sample in a study of OX40 agonist ivuxolimab in advanced cancers. TCRdb's copy holds only in-frame clones and misses some; the assay was immunoSEQ multiplex PCR. The sample has more than 65,000 clones; about 92% are singletons. Material: CD4+ or CD8+ T cells sorted from blood, obtained in a trial of the OX40 agonist ivuxolimab. The receptors here all came from an adult with an advanced solid tumor such as melanoma, head and neck, liver or kidney cancer.

This chain joins TRBV6-6 and TRBJ2-7; TRBD1 agrees at 8 bases. Per germline, CDR1 MNHNY and CDR2 SVGAGI (reference sequence). The CDR3 runs to 13 residues. With 4 bases clipped from V and 3 bases from J, the junction kept 2 bases outside the gene matches. The chain's CDR3 is CASSFTGGYEQYF. CDR3 coding DNA: TGTGCCAGCAGTTTCACAGGGGGCTACGAGCAGTACTTC.

V gene TRBV25-1 combines with J gene TRBJ2-2; D is perhaps TRBD1 or TRBD2 (5 bases each). This CDR3 contains 15 residues. Trimming removed 4 bases at V and 3 bases at J, with 12 bases between. Germline V gives CDR1 MGHDK, CDR2 SYGVNS. In DNA form, the CDR3 reads TGTGCCAGCAGTGCAGTTCAGGGACACACCGGGGAGCTGTTTTTT. Translating gives CASSAVQGHTGELFF.

The V gene is TRBV5-8, the J gene TRBJ2-7; D gene ambiguous. Germline assignment: CDR1 SGHTS and CDR2 YDEGEE. This CDR3 is built from 12 residues. The ends were cut back, 4 bases at V and 4 bases at J, with 9 bases in the middle. In DNA form, the CDR3 reads TGTGCCAGCAGCCTTGGGGTATACGAGCAGTACTTC. Protein sequence: CASSLGVYEQYF.

V and J are TRBV2 and TRBJ2-5; D perhaps matches TRBD1 (6 bases). V was shortened by 2 bases and J by 9 bases, with 10 bases between the two germline ends. CDR1 SNHLY and CDR2 FYNNEI come from the germline V gene. This CDR3 is 12 amino acids long. The CDR3 nucleotides read TGTGCCAGCAGTGAACCCCCAGGGGCCCAGTACTTC. Translating gives CASSEPPGAQYF. The full variable domain, with the rest looked up from reference TRBV2 and TRBJ2-5, is EPEVTQTPSHQVTQMGQEVILRCVPISNHLYFYWYRQILGQKVEFLVSFYNNEISEKSEIFDDQFSVERPDGSNFTLKIRSTKLEDSAMYFCASSEPPGAQYFGPGTRLLVL.

This rearrangement joins TRBV7-6 to TRBJ2-7; 12 bases fit TRBD2. This CDR3 has 16 amino acids. Germline V gene sequence: CDR1 SGHVS, CDR2 FNYEAQ. The J segment lost 4 bases and the V segment lost 1 base, leaving 5 bases of the junction unmatched. CDR3: CASSLEGLAGIYEQYF. The CDR3 region has the DNA TGTGCCAGCAGCTTAGAAGGACTAGCGGGGATATACGAGCAGTACTTC.

This chain uses TRBV14 with TRBJ2-7, with D unclear. The CDR3 runs 13 residues. V was trimmed by 3 bases and J by 4 bases, leaving 10 bases between them. From germline, CDR1 is SGHDN and CDR2 FVKESK. The CDR3 sequence: CASSQGAMYEQYF. The CDR3 coding sequence is TGTGCCAGCAGCCAGGGCGCAATGTACGAGCAGTACTTC.

The V gene is TRBV6-1, the J gene TRBJ2-5; 7 nucleotides align to TRBD1. Germline V gene data show CDR1 as MNHNS and CDR2 as SASEGT. The CDR3 loop spans 16 amino acids. The junction had 8 bases not matched to a gene; V was cut back by 4 bases and J by 0 bases. The CDR3 spells CASSGWDSVYQETQYF. CDR3 nucleotides: TGTGCCAGCAGTGGTTGGGACAGTGTGTACCAAGAGACCCAGTACTTC.

The CDR3 is CAISEMQGREANYGYTF. Here the CDR3 DNA reads TGTGCCATCAGTGAGATGCAGGGGAGGGAGGCTAACTATGGCTACACCTTC. V gene TRBV10-3 combines with J gene TRBJ1-2, with D perhaps TRBD1 (6 bases). The V end lost 2 bases, the J end lost 0 bases, and 16 bases lay between the germline ends. The CDR3 spans 17 residues. Germline values: CDR1 ENHRY, CDR2 SYGVKD.

CDR3: CASSQNTEAFF. The DNA of the CDR3 is TGCGCCAGCAGCCAGAACACTGAAGCTTTCTTT. The chain recombines TRBV4-1 with TRBJ1-1; D gene ambiguous. Trimming took off 3 bases at V and 1 base at J, with 0 bases between the two ends. CDR3 size: 11 residues. Germline values: CDR1 MGHRA, CDR2 YSYEKL.

The gene calls are TRBV27 and TRBJ2-2; 9 nucleotides align to TRBD1. CDR3 length equals 13 residues. V was pared by 9 bases and J by 4 bases, with 3 bases of the junction left unmatched. The germline V gene has CDR1 MNHEY and CDR2 SMNVEV (reference sequence). The CDR3 DNA reads TGTGCCAGTATGACAGGGGGCACCGGGGAGCTGTTTTTT. This codes for CASMTGGTGELFF.

The chain links TRBV9 to TRBJ2-3; 7 bases are shared with TRBD2. The V gene's germline CDR1 is SGDLS and CDR2 YYNGEE. The CDR3 contains 15 residues. The V gene end was trimmed by 4 bases and the J gene end by 11 bases; junction bases not matched to a gene: 16. Here the CDR3 reads CASSPTGGLAVGQYF. In nucleotides, the CDR3 is TGTGCCAGCAGCCCTACGGGAGGCCTGGCCGTGGGGCAGTATTTT.

V usage is TRBV7-6 and J usage is TRBJ1-1; tentatively, D is TRBD1 (5 bases). CDR3 length: 14 amino acids. Trimming left V 2 bases short and J 1 base short, with 8 bases between. Germline CDR1 reads SGHVS; CDR2 reads FNYEAQ. DNA for the CDR3: TGTGCCAGCAGCTTACCTGGGGCGAACACTGAAGCTTTCTTT. It encodes CASSLPGANTEAFF.

A note on this clone: The same CDR3 also results from other DNA sequences found in this sample. The V gene is TRBV7-9, the J gene TRBJ2-3; 8 bases are shared with TRBD2. CDR1 SEHNR and CDR2 FQNEAQ come from the germline V gene (reference sequence). V was pared by 3 bases and J by 6 bases, with 5 bases of the junction left unmatched. The CDR3 contains 14 residues. The CDR3 loop is CASSFDGGADTQYF. In nucleotides, the CDR3 is TGTGCCAGCAGCTTTGACGGGGGGGCGGATACGCAGTATTTT.

The V gene is TRBV7-9, the J gene TRBJ1-2, with D unresolved. Trimming shortened V by 0 bases and J by 8 bases, and 13 bases separated the two germline ends. Germline-derived CDR1 and CDR2 are SEHNR and FQNEAQ (reference sequence). This CDR3 spans 14 amino acids. In nucleotides, the CDR3 is TGTGCCAGCAGCTTAGCCGGTGCGGGCTACGGCTACACCTTC. Translation: CASSLAGAGYGYTF. The whole variable domain, remainder taken from reference TRBV7-9 and TRBJ1-2, is DTGVSQNPRHKITKRGQNVTFRCDPISEHNRLYWYRQTLGQGPEFLTYFQNEAQLEKSRLLSDRFSAERPKGSFSTLEIQRTEQGDSAMYLCASSLAGAGYGYTFGSGTRLTVV.

V gene TRBV7-9 combines with J gene TRBJ2-7; 7 nucleotides agree with TRBD2. Germline CDR1 and CDR2: SEHNR and FQNEAQ (reference sequence). This CDR3 has 14 residues. V lost 2 bases and J lost 5; bases outside the gene matches: 6. CDR3 amino acids: CASSLSGVSDEQYF. DNA of the CDR3: TGTGCCAGCAGCTTAAGCGGGGTCAGCGACGAGCAGTACTTC. Together with reference TRBV7-9 and TRBJ2-7, the CDR3 gives the full variable domain: DTGVSQNPRHKITKRGQNVTFRCDPISEHNRLYWYRQTLGQGPEFLTYFQNEAQLEKSRLLSDRFSAERPKGSFSTLEIQRTEQGDSAMYLCASSLSGVSDEQYFGPGTRLTVT.

The CDR3 loop is CASSLSSGAGPDTQYF. Written as DNA, the CDR3 is TGTGCCAGCAGTTTATCATCTGGCGCGGGGCCAGATACGCAGTATTTT. The rearrangement uses TRBV27 and TRBJ2-3; a weak D match, TRBD2 (6 bases). The CDR3 spans 16 residues. Trimming pared 0 bases from V and 4 bases from J, leaving 14 bases between. CDR1 and CDR2 from the germline V gene are MNHEY and SMNVEV (reference sequence).

The chain combines TRBV19 with TRBJ2-1, with TRBD1 identical over 7 bases. The ends lost 5 bases at V and 4 bases at J; junction bases unmatched: 5. Germline assignment: CDR1 LNHDA and CDR2 SQIVND (reference sequence). The CDR3 extends over 14 amino acids. Here the CDR3 DNA reads TGTGCCAGTAGTTTGGGACAGAAATACAATGAGCAGTTCTTC. It codes for CASSLGQKYNEQFF.

The rearrangement links TRBV6-4 to TRBJ2-1; 11 bases match TRBD2. This CDR3 is built from 15 residues. Trimming took 3 bases from V and 4 from J; bases not matched to a gene: 2. CDR1 and CDR2 (germline): MRHNA, SNTAGT. CDR3 bases: TGTGCCAGCAGTGAAGGGACTAGCGGATACAATGAGCAGTTCTTC. Residues: CASSEGTSGYNEQFF.

This rearrangement joins TRBV5-6 to TRBJ1-5, with D possibly being TRBD1 (5 bases). Trimming shortened V by 0 bases and J by 3 bases, and 13 bases separated the two germline ends. The CDR3 length is 16 residues. The germline V gene encodes CDR1 SGHDT and CDR2 YYEEEE. CDR3 in amino acids: CASSLGAGRNNQPQHF. The CDR3 DNA follows: TGTGCCAGCAGCTTGGGGGCAGGGAGGAACAATCAGCCCCAGCATTTT.

V gene TRBV4-1 combines with J gene TRBJ1-6; D unresolved. This CDR3 region has 15 residues. Germline CDR1 and CDR2: MGHRA and YSYEKL. V was cut by 3 bases and J by 7 bases, with 13 bases left in between. The CDR3: CASSHALDLNSPLHF. CDR3 sequence (DNA): TGCGCCAGCAGCCACGCCCTGGACTTGAATTCACCCCTCCACTTT.

This chain joins TRBV7-8 and TRBJ2-6; possible D gene TRBD2, 7 bases. The V end lost 5 bases, the J end lost 4 bases, and 24 bases lay between the germline ends. The CDR3 covers 19 residues. Germline loops: CDR1 SGHVS, CDR2 FQNEAQ. The CDR3 nucleotides read TGTGCCAGCAGCCTAGGGGGGGCCGGGACTGCTATCGGGGCCAACGTCCTGACTTTC. Its protein is CASSLGGAGTAIGANVLTF.

V is TRBV10-3 and J is TRBJ1-2; 8 bases align to TRBD1. With 4 bases clipped from V and 6 bases from J, the junction kept 7 bases outside the gene matches. This CDR3 has 14 amino acids. Germline values: CDR1 ENHRY, CDR2 SYGVKD. CDR3 in DNA: TGTGCCATCAGTGTGTCAGGGGGCCTAGATGGCTACACCTTC. It specifies CAISVSGGLDGYTF.